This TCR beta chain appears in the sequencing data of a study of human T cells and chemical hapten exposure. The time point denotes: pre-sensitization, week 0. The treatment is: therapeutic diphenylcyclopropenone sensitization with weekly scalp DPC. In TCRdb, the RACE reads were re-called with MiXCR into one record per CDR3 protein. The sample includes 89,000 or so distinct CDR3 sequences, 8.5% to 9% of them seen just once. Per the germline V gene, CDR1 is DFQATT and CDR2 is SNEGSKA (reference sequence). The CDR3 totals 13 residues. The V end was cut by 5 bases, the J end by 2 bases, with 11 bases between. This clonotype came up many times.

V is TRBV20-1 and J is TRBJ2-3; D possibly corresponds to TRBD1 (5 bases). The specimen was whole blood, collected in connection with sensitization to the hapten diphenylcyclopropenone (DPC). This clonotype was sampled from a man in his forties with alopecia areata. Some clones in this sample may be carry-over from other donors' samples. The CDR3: CSAQDRFTDTQYF. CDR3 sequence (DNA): TGCAGTGCTCAAGACAGATTCACAGATACGCAGTATTTT.